This T cell receptor beta chain is from a study of control samples from healthy donors and cancer patients. Germline V gives CDR1 SGHDN, CDR2 FVKESK. V lost 4 bases, J lost 4 bases, and 10 bases lay in between. This CDR3 has 14 amino acids. Clones were sequenced by immunoSEQ multiplex PCR, and TCRdb holds only the in-frame ones, with some missing. The repertoire holds approximately 150,000 clones, with roughly 94% as singletons. Material: blood. This clonotype originated in a man aged 35 to 55 in good health. The chain has TRBV14 and TRBJ2-2, with D hard to call. For the CDR3, the DNA is TGTGCCAGCAGCCTACGTAGTGGCACCGGGGAGCTGTTTTTT. Protein product: CASSLRSGTGELFF.